Each of the 17 T cell receptor beta chains below was sequenced from the same sample in a study of cytomegalovirus exposure and HLA in healthy donors. The PCR had 60 Vbeta and 13 Jbeta primers. Clones were sequenced by immunoSEQ multiplex PCR, and TCRdb holds only the in-frame ones, with some missing. This sample's table reports about 150,000 clones. The sequenced sample was PBMCs. The receptors stem from a man aged 30-40 years in good health and CMV-seronegative.

The rearrangement uses TRBV27 and TRBJ2-1; 9 bases line up with TRBD2. There are 13 residues in the CDR3. Germline V gene lookup returns CDR1 MNHEY and CDR2 SMNVEV (reference sequence). With V trimmed by 5 bases and J by 5 bases, 1 base remained unmatched. CDR3 nucleotide sequence: TGTGCCAGCAGTCTAGCGGGAAACAATGAGCAGTTCTTC. Its translation is CASSLAGNNEQFF.

The V and J genes are TRBV10-3 and TRBJ1-1; TRBD1 matches 9 bases. CDR1 and CDR2 (germline): ENHRY, SYGVKD. The CDR3 sequence is 15 residues long. With 6 bases clipped from V and 4 bases from J, the junction kept 9 bases outside the gene matches. The CDR3 sequence: CAIRPPGTGSTEAFF. The DNA for the CDR3 is TGTGCCATCAGGCCGCCCGGGACAGGGAGCACTGAAGCTTTCTTT.

The rearrangement links TRBV7-9 to TRBJ1-4, with 7 bases identical to TRBD1. V lost 5 bases, J lost 10 bases, and 10 bases stayed unmatched. The CDR3 runs 14 residues. The germline CDR1 and CDR2 sequences are SEHNR and FQNEAQ (reference sequence). This chain's CDR3 is CASSQDRVEGKLFF. CDR3 sequence (DNA): TGTGCCAGCAGCCAAGACAGGGTAGAAGGAAAACTGTTTTTT.

V is TRBV29-1 and J is TRBJ2-3; D might be TRBD1 (6 bases). The V and J ends lost 6 bases and 2 bases respectively, with 12 bases between them. CDR1 is SQVTM and CDR2 is ANQGSEA in the germline V gene. The CDR3 is made up of 13 amino acids. The CDR3 sequence: CSVSGHITDTQYF. Written as DNA, the CDR3 is TGCAGCGTCTCGGGACACATCACAGATACGCAGTATTTT.

The chain has TRBV10-3 and TRBJ2-5; 8 positions match TRBD2. The junction had 3 bases not matched to a gene; V was cut back by 4 bases and J by 5 bases. The CDR3 has 13 residues. CDR1 is ENHRY and CDR2 is SYGVKD in the germline V gene. CDR3 nucleotide sequence: TGTGCCATCAGTGCGGGAGGGTGGGAGACCCAGTACTTC. Its translation: CAISAGGWETQYF.

The rearrangement joins TRBV18 to TRBJ2-7; D ambiguous. Deletions cut 0 bases from V and 4 bases from J, with 10 bases between. The CDR3 runs to 14 residues. Germline values: CDR1 KGHSH, CDR2 LQKENI. CDR3 sequence: CASSPPTVAYEQYF. Here the CDR3 DNA reads TGTGCCAGCTCACCACCAACAGTCGCTTACGAGCAGTACTTC.

This sequence joins TRBV11-3 and TRBJ2-3; 9 bases align to TRBD1. This CDR3 is built from 17 residues. The V gene's germline CDR1 is SGHNT and CDR2 YENEEA. The V gene end was trimmed by 5 bases and the J gene end by 2 bases; junction bases not matched to a gene: 11. In nucleotides, the CDR3 is TGTGCCAGCAGCCCAGTTTCCGGGACAGGGATCACAGATACGCAGTATTTT. Translating gives CASSPVSGTGITDTQYF.

The chain carries TRBV5-5 and TRBJ2-6; TRBD1 is a possible D gene (5 bases). This CDR3 is built from 16 residues. V was pared by 1 base and J by 0 bases, with 8 bases between. Germline assignment: CDR1 SGHKS and CDR2 YYEKEE (reference sequence). The CDR3 sequence is CASSLMTVSGANVLTF. CDR3 in DNA: TGTGCCAGCAGCTTGATGACAGTCTCTGGGGCCAACGTCCTGACTTTC. Together with reference TRBV5-5 and TRBJ2-6, the CDR3 gives the full variable domain: DAGVTQSPTHLIKTRGQQVTLRCSPISGHKSVSWYQQVLGQGPQFIFQYYEKEERGRGNFPDRFSARQFPNYSSELNVNALLLGDSALYLCASSLMTVSGANVLTFGAGSRLTVL.

V and J are TRBV7-9 and TRBJ2-3; 11 bases fit TRBD2. Germline CDR1 and CDR2: SEHNR and FQNEAQ (reference sequence). There are 15 residues in the CDR3. The junction had 5 bases not matched to a gene; V was cut back by 5 bases and J by 4 bases. Here the CDR3 DNA reads TGTGCCAGCAGCCGACTAGCGGGACTGGCAGATACGCAGTATTTT. Amino acid sequence: CASSRLAGLADTQYF.

The CDR3 DNA sequence: TGCGCCAGCAGTGTTCACGGGAACACCGGGGAGCTGTTTTTT. Encoded protein: CASSVHGNTGELFF. The rearrangement uses TRBV10-1 and TRBJ2-2, with unresolved D. Germline CDR1 WNHNN, CDR2 SYGVQD (reference sequence). V lost 4 bases to trimming and J lost 1 base, with 7 bases between them. The CDR3 totals 14 residues.

This chain connects TRBV7-2 to TRBJ2-1; 11 bases are shared with TRBD2. The germline gives CDR1 SGHTA, CDR2 FQGNSA. There are 17 residues in the CDR3. V shed 1 base and J 7 bases; nucleotides not matched to a gene: 9. The CDR3 DNA reads as TGTGCCAGCAGCTTAGACTTTACTAGCGGGAGCAGTAATGAGCAGTTCTTC. Protein sequence: CASSLDFTSGSSNEQFF.

The V call is TRBV11-3, the J call TRBJ2-1; TRBD2 might be the D (6 bases). Germline loops: CDR1 SGHNT, CDR2 YENEEA. V lost 3 bases to trimming and J lost 5 bases, with 11 bases between them. This CDR3 has 14 amino acids. The CDR3: CASSFRLANNEQFF. The DNA of the CDR3 is TGTGCCAGCAGCTTTAGGCTAGCGAACAATGAGCAGTTCTTC.

This chain joins TRBV28 and TRBJ2-1; D not certain. The germline V gene encodes CDR1 MDHEN and CDR2 SYDVKM. This CDR3 contains 12 residues. The ends were cut back, 6 bases at V and 5 bases at J, with 8 bases in the middle. CDR3 sequence (DNA): TGTGCCAGCAGGACTTTAAACAATGAGCAGTTCTTC. Protein sequence: CASRTLNNEQFF. Based on the CDR3 plus reference TRBV28 and TRBJ2-1, the full variable domain is DVKVTQSSRYLVKRTGEKVFLECVQDMDHENMFWYRQDPGLGLRLIYFSYDVKMKEKGDIPEGYSVSREKKERFSLILESASTNQTSMYLCASRTLNNEQFFGPGTRLTVL.

This chain uses TRBV29-1 with TRBJ2-7; 9 nucleotides agree with TRBD1. The V and J ends lost 7 bases and 0 bases, in that order; junction bases with no gene match: 4. This CDR3 region has 13 residues. Germline CDR1 SQVTM, CDR2 ANQGSEA. CDR3 in DNA: TGCAGCGCCCTGACAGGGGGCTCCTACGAGCAGTACTTC. This gives the protein CSALTGGSYEQYF.

V is TRBV7-9 and J is TRBJ2-1, with a weak D call TRBD2 (6 bases). The CDR3 spans 12 residues. The germline V gene encodes CDR1 SEHNR and CDR2 FQNEAQ (reference sequence). V was pared by 4 bases and J by 9 bases, with 10 bases between. CDR3 in DNA: TGTGCCAGCAGCTGGGGGGTACCTGAGCAGTTCTTC. Protein product: CASSWGVPEQFF.

The chain combines TRBV5-4 with TRBJ2-2; 14 nucleotides line up with TRBD2. CDR1 and CDR2 (germline): SGHNT, YYREEE (reference sequence). This CDR3 has 18 amino acids. With 5 bases clipped from V and 2 bases from J, the junction kept 8 bases outside the gene matches. CDR3 DNA sequence: TGTGCCAGCAGACCGGGACTAGCGGGAGTCGAAAACACCGGGGAGCTGTTTTTT. It is translated as CASRPGLAGVENTGELFF.

The V gene is TRBV30, the J gene TRBJ1-3, with 9 positions matching TRBD1. Unmatched junction bases numbered 2, after V lost 1 base and J lost 4 bases. CDR3 length: 14 amino acids. Per the germline V gene, CDR1 is GTSNPN and CDR2 is SVGIG (reference sequence). As DNA, the CDR3 is TGTGCCTGGAGTGCGGGACAGGGAGGAAACACCATATATTTT. Amino acid sequence: CAWSAGQGGNTIYF.